Shown below are 15 T cell receptor beta chains from a single sample sequenced in a study of patients and donors after allogeneic stem cell transplantation. In TCRdb, the RT-PCR reads were re-called with MiXCR into one record per CDR3 protein. The table has about a million distinct CDR3 sequences, about 20% seen once; the top ten hold approximately 5.9%. The sequencing input was blood, either unsorted or a sorted T cell fraction (not recorded which). The source is a human donor who was either an allogeneic HSCT recipient or a stem cell or donor lymphocyte infusion donor (not recorded which). It is not recorded whose cells these are; they may come from a transplant donor.

This clonotype was picked up a small number of times. CDR3 DNA sequence: TGTGCCAGCAGCCAGGACAGGGCTAACTATGGCTACACCTTC. Protein: CASSQDRANYGYTF. The V call is TRBV5-8, the J call TRBJ1-2; 8 nucleotides agree with TRBD1. This CDR3 region has 14 residues. J was trimmed by 0 bases and V by 4 bases; bases with no gene match: 2. In germline, CDR1 is SGHTS, CDR2 YDEGEE.

This clonotype was observed a handful of times. The chain joins TRBV20-1 to TRBJ1-2, with D tentatively TRBD1 (5 bases). This CDR3 comprises 14 residues. V was trimmed by 0 bases and J by 3 bases, leaving 11 bases between them. Germline values: CDR1 DFQATT, CDR2 SNEGSKA (reference sequence). CDR3 amino acids: CSAREGTGDYGYTF. The CDR3 DNA follows: TGCAGTGCTAGAGAAGGAACAGGAGACTATGGCTACACCTTC.

This clonotype was counted a few times. J is TRBJ1-2 and V is TRBV12-3 or TRBV12-4; D unclear. The CDR3 covers 13 residues. The V end was cut by 6 bases, the J end by 2 bases, with 10 bases between. CDR3 protein: CASRTGFNYGYTF. CDR3 DNA: TGTGCCAGCAGGACCGGGTTCAACTATGGCTACACCTTC.

This clonotype appeared many times. The V call is TRBV5-1, the J call TRBJ2-7; TRBD2 is a possible D gene (7 bases). V dropped 4 bases and J dropped 4 bases, with 18 bases sitting between them. Germline V lookup: CDR1 SGHRS, CDR2 YFSETQ. The CDR3 spans 15 residues. DNA for the CDR3: TGCGCCAGCAGCCCAATAAAGGGAGGGACATACGAGCAGTACTTC. Amino acid sequence: CASSPIKGGTYEQYF.

This chain links TRBV7-6 with TRBJ1-3; 7 positions match TRBD1. In germline, CDR1 is SGHVS, CDR2 FNYEAQ. CDR3 size: 16 residues. V shed 2 bases, J shed 0 bases, and the junction held 4 bases outside the gene matches. In nucleotides, the CDR3 is TGTGCCAGCAGCTTAACGGACAGGCGCTCTGGAAACACCATATATTTT. Its translation is CASSLTDRRSGNTIYF.

V usage is TRBV21-1 and J usage is TRBJ1-5; the table's TRBD1 call for D was not verified on the DNA. TRBV21-1 is classified as a pseudogene. This CDR3 is built from 16 residues. CDR3 loop: CASSKAYRGFNQPQHF. CDR3 DNA sequence: TGTGCCAGCAGCAAAGCGTATAGGGGTTTCAATCAGCCCCAGCATTTT.

This clonotype was counted between two and nine times. The V and J genes are TRBV5-1 and TRBJ2-3, with TRBD1 identical over 9 bases. CDR1 and CDR2 (germline): SGHRS, YFSETQ. After removal of 5 bases from V and 0 bases from J, the junction contained 10 bases not matched to a gene. The CDR3 extends over 17 amino acids. The CDR3 reads CASSRQTGTGSTDTQYF. The CDR3 DNA reads as TGCGCCAGCAGTCGACAAACCGGGACAGGGAGCACAGATACGCAGTATTTT.

This clonotype was observed a handful of times. The V and J genes are TRBV11-2 and TRBJ2-3, with 7 bases fitting TRBD2. In germline, CDR1 is SGHAT, CDR2 FQNNGV. This CDR3 spans 19 amino acids. The V segment lost 4 bases and the J segment 5 bases; nucleotides outside the gene matches: 21. The CDR3 loop reads CASSSYVGSGNLGVDTQYF. The CDR3 region has the DNA TGTGCCAGCAGCTCCTACGTGGGCAGCGGGAACCTTGGGGTAGATACGCAGTATTTT.

This clonotype was detected only a few times. The rearrangement links TRBV24-1 to TRBJ1-2; D unclear. Between the trimmed V and J ends, which lost 4 bases and 6 bases, there was a span of 8 bases. This CDR3 is built from 12 residues. Germline-derived CDR1 and CDR2 are KGHDR and SFDVKD. This CDR3 is CATSESNDGYTF. The CDR3 DNA follows: TGTGCCACCAGTGAGTCGAATGATGGCTACACCTTC.

The chain employs TRBV25-1 and TRBJ2-1, with 10 bases aligning to TRBD2. This CDR3 is built from 16 residues. Per germline, CDR1 MGHDK and CDR2 SYGVNS. V was pared by 5 bases and J by 2 bases, with 6 bases of the junction left unmatched. The CDR3, as DNA: TGTGCCAGCAGTTCGGGACTAGCGCTAACCTACAATGAGCAGTTCTTC. Encoded protein: CASSSGLALTYNEQFF. Filled out from reference TRBV25-1 and TRBJ2-1, the complete variable domain reads EADIYQTPRYLVIGTGKKITLECSQTMGHDKMYWYQQDPGMELHLIHYSYGVNSTEKGDLSSESTVSRIRTEHFPLTLESARPSHTSQYLCASSSGLALTYNEQFFGPGTRLTVL.

This clonotype was picked up a small number of times. CDR3 region: CASSLVDQTYEQYF. CDR3 nucleotide sequence: TGTGCCAGCAGTTTGGTGGACCAGACCTACGAGCAGTACTTC. The rearrangement uses TRBV12-3 or TRBV12-4 and TRBJ2-7; D is unclear. Trimming pared 3 bases from V and 2 bases from J, leaving 11 bases between. The length of the CDR3 is 14 residues.

This sequence joins TRBV29-1 and TRBJ2-2, with 11 bases that match TRBD2. V shed 7 bases and J 3 bases; nucleotides not matched to a gene: 4. The germline V gene has CDR1 SQVTM and CDR2 ANQGSEA. The CDR3 totals 14 residues. The DNA for the CDR3 is TGCAGCGCCGGGACTAGCGGATACACCGGGGAGCTGTTTTTT. Encoded protein: CSAGTSGYTGELFF.

This clonotype was found a few times. The J gene is TRBJ2-1, the V gene TRBV20-1, with D possibly TRBD2 on 6 matching bases. The length of the CDR3 is 14 residues. Germline V gene sequence: CDR1 DFQATT, CDR2 SNEGSKA (reference sequence). Deletions cut 3 bases from V and 6 bases from J, with 15 bases between. CDR3 nucleotides: TGCAGTGCTAGTGGGGTTAGCGGTGCCAATGAGCAGTTCTTC. It codes for CSASGVSGANEQFF.

The rearrangement joins TRBV3-1 to TRBJ2-5; 11 bases match TRBD2. Germline CDR1 reads LGHDT; CDR2 reads YNNKEL (reference sequence). The CDR3 sequence is 16 residues long. Trimming at V came to 3 bases and at J to 5 bases, leaving 8 bases not matched to a gene. The CDR3 DNA sequence: TGTGCCAGCAGCCACCGAGCGGGACTAGCGGAGGAGACCCAGTACTTC. This encodes CASSHRAGLAEETQYF.

This chain joins TRBV24-1 and TRBJ2-1, with 8 bases identical to TRBD1. The CDR3 spans 16 residues. Germline V gene data show CDR1 as KGHDR and CDR2 as SFDVKD. V dropped 4 bases and J dropped 2; count of bases not matched to a gene: 6. CDR3 amino acids: CATSDPGTGTYNEQFF. CDR3 coding DNA: TGTGCCACCAGTGACCCCGGGACAGGCACCTACAATGAGCAGTTCTTC.